This is a list of T cell receptor beta chains from one sample in a study of early T cells in non-severe SARS-CoV-2 infection. TCRdb ran MiXCR on the 5' RACE reads and lists one entry per CDR3 protein. The sample yields about 27,000 distinct CDR3 sequences, 5% to 5.5% seen once. Sequenced sample: whole blood. Receptors originate from an adult who was a healthcare worker with PCR-confirmed SARS-CoV-2 infection or an uninfected control (not recorded which). Both conserved end residues are part of each CDR3. The order of the fields is D gene, J gene, V gene, CDR3 protein. The D gene is left open where the match is weak.

d_call: TRBD1; j_call: TRBJ1-2; v_call: TRBV7-2; cdr3_aa: CASSFNRGSGGYTF
d_call: TRBD1; j_call: TRBJ2-7; v_call: TRBV5-1; cdr3_aa: CASSLPGQGIGYEQYF
d_call: .; j_call: TRBJ1-5; v_call: TRBV5-6; cdr3_aa: CASSPRPVGLPQHF
d_call: TRBD2; j_call: TRBJ2-3; v_call: TRBV6-1; cdr3_aa: CASSDPLAGGPPTQYF
d_call: .; j_call: TRBJ2-1; v_call: TRBV24-1; cdr3_aa: CATSDLQGRNEQFF
d_call: .; j_call: TRBJ1-2; v_call: TRBV10-3; cdr3_aa: CAISESGPWGYTF
d_call: TRBD1; j_call: TRBJ2-7; v_call: TRBV11-3; cdr3_aa: CASSKRPQGVISYEQYF
d_call: TRBD2; j_call: TRBJ2-7; v_call: TRBV12-3/TRBV12-4; cdr3_aa: CASSLGLAGGYEQYF
d_call: .; j_call: TRBJ2-5; v_call: TRBV10-3; cdr3_aa: CAISEQEEETQYF
d_call: TRBD1; j_call: TRBJ1-1; v_call: TRBV7-9; cdr3_aa: CASSPNPGTGVEAFF
d_call: .; j_call: TRBJ2-5; v_call: TRBV5-6; cdr3_aa: CASRNLAETQYF
d_call: .; j_call: TRBJ2-4; v_call: TRBV12-3/TRBV12-4; cdr3_aa: CASSPGGLLAKNIQYF
d_call: .; j_call: TRBJ2-2; v_call: TRBV11-2; cdr3_aa: CASSLKEGPGKLFF
d_call: .; j_call: TRBJ2-1; v_call: TRBV28; cdr3_aa: CASSFVLVNEQFF
d_call: .; j_call: TRBJ1-2; v_call: TRBV25-1; cdr3_aa: CASSELRGDYGYTF
d_call: TRBD1; j_call: TRBJ1-3; v_call: TRBV7-2; cdr3_aa: CASSRGQALSGNTIYF
d_call: .; j_call: TRBJ1-2; v_call: TRBV20-1; cdr3_aa: CSATQPGNYGYTF
d_call: .; j_call: TRBJ2-3; v_call: TRBV5-4; cdr3_aa: CASSLKQGGTDTQYF
d_call: .; j_call: TRBJ2-7; v_call: TRBV5-6; cdr3_aa: CASSRITGAYEQYF
d_call: .; j_call: TRBJ2-2; v_call: TRBV28; cdr3_aa: CASRPDSTELFF
d_call: .; j_call: TRBJ2-1; v_call: TRBV20-1; cdr3_aa: CSARESWSGGVYNEQFF
d_call: .; j_call: TRBJ2-7; v_call: TRBV2; cdr3_aa: CASSDTAYEQYF
d_call: TRBD1; j_call: TRBJ1-2; v_call: TRBV7-8; cdr3_aa: CASSPDRDFHGYTF
d_call: .; j_call: TRBJ1-2; v_call: TRBV7-2; cdr3_aa: CASSLGGQDYGYTF
d_call: .; j_call: TRBJ2-1; v_call: TRBV29-1; cdr3_aa: CSLVEALQKFF
d_call: .; j_call: TRBJ1-4; v_call: TRBV7-8; cdr3_aa: CASSPNRVLGEKLFF
d_call: .; j_call: TRBJ1-1; v_call: TRBV12-3/TRBV12-4; cdr3_aa: CASSQQGSETEAFF
d_call: TRBD1; j_call: TRBJ1-1; v_call: TRBV10-2; cdr3_aa: CASHRGTEAFF
d_call: TRBD1; j_call: TRBJ2-2; v_call: TRBV7-2; cdr3_aa: CASSLEGTVNTGELFF
d_call: TRBD2; j_call: TRBJ2-3; v_call: TRBV5-6; cdr3_aa: CASSLPGLADTDTQYF
d_call: .; j_call: TRBJ2-2; v_call: TRBV27; cdr3_aa: CASRKGQNTGELFF
d_call: TRBD2; j_call: TRBJ2-7; v_call: TRBV3-1; cdr3_aa: CASSPRTSTIYEQYF
d_call: .; j_call: TRBJ2-7; v_call: TRBV27; cdr3_aa: CASSLASSYEQYF
d_call: TRBD2; j_call: TRBJ2-2; v_call: TRBV19; cdr3_aa: CASKPSGGTGELFF
d_call: .; j_call: TRBJ2-7; v_call: TRBV7-2; cdr3_aa: CASGRNSYEQYF
d_call: .; j_call: TRBJ2-7; v_call: TRBV4-3; cdr3_aa: CASSHNRDPYEQYF
d_call: .; j_call: TRBJ2-4; v_call: TRBV12-3/TRBV12-4; cdr3_aa: CASANGPSTQYF
d_call: .; j_call: TRBJ2-1; v_call: TRBV12-3/TRBV12-4; cdr3_aa: CASSLGGAVNEQFF